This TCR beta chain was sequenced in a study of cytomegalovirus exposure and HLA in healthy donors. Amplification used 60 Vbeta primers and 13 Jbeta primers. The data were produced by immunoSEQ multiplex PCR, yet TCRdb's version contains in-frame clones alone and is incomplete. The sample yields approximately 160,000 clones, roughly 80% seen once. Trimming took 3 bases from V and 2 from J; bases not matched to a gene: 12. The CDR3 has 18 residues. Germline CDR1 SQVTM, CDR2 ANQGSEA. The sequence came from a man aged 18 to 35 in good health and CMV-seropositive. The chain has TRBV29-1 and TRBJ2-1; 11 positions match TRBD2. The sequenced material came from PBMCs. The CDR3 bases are TGCAGCGTTGAGGAACTAACGAAGACTAGCGGGACCTACAATGAGCAGTTCTTC. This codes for CSVEELTKTSGTYNEQFF.